Detailed here is one TCR beta chain. Its antigen is undetermined. The sample comes from a study of CD4 T cells in relation to SARS-CoV-2 and coronaviruses. Across the study: Controls used an HIV-1 Nef peptide pool or no peptide. Shared crossreactive spike epitopes were mapped to their HLA restriction.

Unexposed donor CD4+ T cells date from 2011-2018, before the COVID-19 pandemic. After ten to eleven days of culture, CD4+ T cells were isolated. PBMCs were plated at some 2 million per well in IL-2-containing medium. Germline V gene sequence: CDR1 MNHEY, CDR2 SVGAGI. The length of the CDR3 is 14 residues. V was shortened by 1 base and J by 4 bases, with 7 bases between the two germline ends. The repertoire was sequenced with immunoSEQ multiplex PCR; TCRdb's copy has only in-frame clones and lacks some. Of about 22,000 clones in the sample, around 74% were seen once. Sequencing was carried out using CD4+ T cells from PBMCs, cultured in vitro. The J gene is TRBJ2-2, the V gene TRBV6-5; D call uncertain. This TCR was sampled from a human donor in good health. The DNA of the CDR3 is TGTGCCAGCAGTTACTGGGCGAGCACCGGGGAGCTGTTTTTT. Amino acids: CASSYWASTGELFF.